The clone carrying this T cell receptor beta chain was observed a few times. The target antigen is unknown. This specimen belongs to a study of cytomegalovirus exposure and HLA in healthy donors. Broader study findings: Later analysis identified a missense DCLRE1C variant that was linked to TCR beta V- and J-gene trimming. Excluded: some indistinguishable V segments such as TRBV6-2 and TRBV6-3. A later analysis by the authors found several of the most significant clusters apparently linked to common viral pathogens. A list of roughly 160 TCR beta chains associated with cytomegalovirus was given.

Germline V gene sequence: CDR1 SGHTA, CDR2 FQGTGA. With V trimmed by 0 bases and J by 5 bases, 6 bases remained unmatched. There are 15 residues in the CDR3. PCR primers comprised 60 Vbeta and 13 Jbeta primers. TCRdb's table, derived via immunoSEQ multiplex PCR, lists solely in-frame clones and lacks some. The sample lists over 80,000 clones, approximately 64% occurring once. This clonotype originated in a boy aged 5-17 years in good health and CMV-seropositive. This chain connects TRBV7-3 to TRBJ2-7; 8 bases are a match to TRBD1. The sample comprised PBMCs. CDR3: CASSLTSSGGDEQYF. The CDR3 DNA reads as TGTGCCAGCAGCTTAACAAGTTCAGGGGGCGACGAGCAGTACTTC. Looking up the rest from reference TRBV7-3 and TRBJ2-7 gives the full variable domain: GAGVSQTPSNKVTEKGKYVELRCDPISGHTALYWYRQSLGQGPEFLIYFQGTGAADDSGLPNDRFFAVRPEGSVSTLKIQRTERGDSAVYLCASSLTSSGGDEQYFGPGTRLTVT.